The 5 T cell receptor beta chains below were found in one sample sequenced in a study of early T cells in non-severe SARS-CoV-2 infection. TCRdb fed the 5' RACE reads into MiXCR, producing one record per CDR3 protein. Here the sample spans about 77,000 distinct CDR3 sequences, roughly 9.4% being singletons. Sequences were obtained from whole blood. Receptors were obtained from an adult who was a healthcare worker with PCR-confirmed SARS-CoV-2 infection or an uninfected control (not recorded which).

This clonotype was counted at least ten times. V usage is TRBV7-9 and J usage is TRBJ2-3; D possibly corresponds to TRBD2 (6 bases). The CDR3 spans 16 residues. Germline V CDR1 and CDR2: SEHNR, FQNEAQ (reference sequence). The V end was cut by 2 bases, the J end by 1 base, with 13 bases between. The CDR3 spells CASSLRVTSRTDTQYF. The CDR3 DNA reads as TGTGCCAGCAGCTTAAGGGTAACTAGCCGCACAGATACGCAGTATTTT.

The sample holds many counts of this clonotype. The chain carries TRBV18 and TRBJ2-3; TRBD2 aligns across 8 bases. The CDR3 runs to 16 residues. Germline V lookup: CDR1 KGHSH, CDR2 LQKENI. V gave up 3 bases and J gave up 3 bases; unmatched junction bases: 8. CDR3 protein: CASSPTAGVWTDTQYF. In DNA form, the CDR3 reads TGTGCCAGCTCACCTACAGCGGGAGTGTGGACAGATACGCAGTATTTT.

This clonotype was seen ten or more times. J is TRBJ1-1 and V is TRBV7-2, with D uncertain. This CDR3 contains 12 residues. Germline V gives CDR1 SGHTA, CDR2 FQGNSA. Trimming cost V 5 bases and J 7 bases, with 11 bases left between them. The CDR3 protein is CASSRRRGEAFF. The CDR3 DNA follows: TGTGCCAGCAGCAGAAGACGCGGTGAAGCTTTCTTT.

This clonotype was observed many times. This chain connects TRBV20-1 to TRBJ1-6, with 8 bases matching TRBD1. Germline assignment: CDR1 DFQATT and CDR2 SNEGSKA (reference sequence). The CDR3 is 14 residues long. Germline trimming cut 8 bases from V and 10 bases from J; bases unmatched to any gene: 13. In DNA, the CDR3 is TGCAGTCCTACGACAGGGGCGGGTGACTCACCCCTCCACTTT. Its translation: CSPTTGAGDSPLHF.

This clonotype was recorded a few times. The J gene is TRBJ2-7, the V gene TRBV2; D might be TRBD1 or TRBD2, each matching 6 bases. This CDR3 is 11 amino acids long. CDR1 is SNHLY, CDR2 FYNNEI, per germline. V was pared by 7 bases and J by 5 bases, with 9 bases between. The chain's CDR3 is CASTGGHEQYF. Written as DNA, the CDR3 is TGTGCCAGCACTGGGGGGCACGAGCAGTACTTC.